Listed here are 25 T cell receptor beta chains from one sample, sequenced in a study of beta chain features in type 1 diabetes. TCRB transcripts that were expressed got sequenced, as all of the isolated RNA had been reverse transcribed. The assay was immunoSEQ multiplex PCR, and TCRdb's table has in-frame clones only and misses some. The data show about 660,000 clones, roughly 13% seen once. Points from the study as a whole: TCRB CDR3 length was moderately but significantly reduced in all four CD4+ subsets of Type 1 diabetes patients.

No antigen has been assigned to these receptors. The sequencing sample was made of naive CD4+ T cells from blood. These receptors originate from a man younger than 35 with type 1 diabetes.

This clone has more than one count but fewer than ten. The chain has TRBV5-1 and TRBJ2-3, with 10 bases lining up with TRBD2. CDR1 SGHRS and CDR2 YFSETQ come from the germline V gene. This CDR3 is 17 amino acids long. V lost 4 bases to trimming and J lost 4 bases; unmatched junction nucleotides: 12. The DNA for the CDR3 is TGCGCCAGCAGCCACGCAAGCGGGAGGGCCAAGGCAGATACGCAGTATTTT. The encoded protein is CASSHASGRAKADTQYF. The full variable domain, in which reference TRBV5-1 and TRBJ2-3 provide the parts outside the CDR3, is KAGVTQTPRYLIKTRGQQVTLSCSPISGHRSVSWYQQTPGQGLQFLFEYFSETQRNKGNFPGRFSGRQFSNSRSEMNVSTLELGDSALYLCASSHASGRAKADTQYFGPGTRLTVL.

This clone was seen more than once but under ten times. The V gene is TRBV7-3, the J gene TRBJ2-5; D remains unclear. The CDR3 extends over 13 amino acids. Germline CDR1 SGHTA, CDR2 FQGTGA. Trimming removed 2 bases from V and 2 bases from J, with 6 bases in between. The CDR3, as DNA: TGTGCCAGCAGCTTAGTTGAACAAGAGACCCAGTACTTC. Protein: CASSLVEQETQYF.

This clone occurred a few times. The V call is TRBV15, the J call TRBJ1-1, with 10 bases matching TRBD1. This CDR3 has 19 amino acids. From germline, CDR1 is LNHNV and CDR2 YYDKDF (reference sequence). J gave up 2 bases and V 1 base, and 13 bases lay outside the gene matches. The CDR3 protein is CATSRVAKGQGIFNTEAFF. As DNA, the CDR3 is TGTGCCACCAGCAGAGTCGCCAAGGGACAGGGGATTTTCAACACTGAAGCTTTCTTT.

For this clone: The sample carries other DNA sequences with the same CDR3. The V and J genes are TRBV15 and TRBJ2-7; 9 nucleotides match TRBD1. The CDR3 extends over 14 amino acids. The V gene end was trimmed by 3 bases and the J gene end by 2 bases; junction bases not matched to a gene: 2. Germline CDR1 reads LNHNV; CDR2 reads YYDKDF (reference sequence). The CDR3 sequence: CATSRDRGAYEQYF. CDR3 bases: TGTGCCACCAGCAGGGACAGGGGCGCCTACGAGCAGTACTTC. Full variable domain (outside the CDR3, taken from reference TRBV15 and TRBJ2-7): DAMVIQNPRYQVTQFGKPVTLSCSQTLNHNVMYWYQQKSSQAPKLLFHYYDKDFNNEADTPDNFQSRRPNTSFCFLDIRSPGLGDTAMYLCATSRDRGAYEQYFGPGTRLTVT.

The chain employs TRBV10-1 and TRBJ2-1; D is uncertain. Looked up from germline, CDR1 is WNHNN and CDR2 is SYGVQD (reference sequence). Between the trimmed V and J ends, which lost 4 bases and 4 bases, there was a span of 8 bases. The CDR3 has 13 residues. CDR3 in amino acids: CASSGARYNEQFF. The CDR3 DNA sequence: TGCGCCAGCAGTGGGGCCAGATACAATGAGCAGTTCTTC.

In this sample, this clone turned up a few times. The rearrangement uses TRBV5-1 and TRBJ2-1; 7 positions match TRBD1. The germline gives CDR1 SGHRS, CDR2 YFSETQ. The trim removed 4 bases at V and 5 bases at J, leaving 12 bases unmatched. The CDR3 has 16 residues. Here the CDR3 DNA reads TGCGCCAGCAGCAGAACGCCCGGGACAGCGAACAATGAGCAGTTCTTC. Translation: CASSRTPGTANNEQFF.

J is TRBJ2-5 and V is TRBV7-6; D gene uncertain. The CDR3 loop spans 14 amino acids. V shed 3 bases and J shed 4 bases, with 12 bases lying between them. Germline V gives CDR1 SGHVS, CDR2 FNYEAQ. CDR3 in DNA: TGTGCCAGCAGCTTCAACGGGCTAGGAGAGACCCAGTACTTC. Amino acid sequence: CASSFNGLGETQYF. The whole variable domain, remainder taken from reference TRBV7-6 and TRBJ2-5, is GAGVSQSPRYKVTKRGQDVALRCDPISGHVSLYWYRQALGQGPEFLTYFNYEAQQDKSGLPNDRFSAERPEGSISTLTIQRTEQRDSAMYRCASSFNGLGETQYFGPGTRLLVL.

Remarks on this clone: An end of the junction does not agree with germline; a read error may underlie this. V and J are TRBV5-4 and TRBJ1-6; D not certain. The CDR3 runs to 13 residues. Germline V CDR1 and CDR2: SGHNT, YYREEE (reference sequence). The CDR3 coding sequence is TGCGCCAGCAGCCAAGAAGGCCGGTCACCCCTCCACTTT. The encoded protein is CASSQEGRSPLHF.

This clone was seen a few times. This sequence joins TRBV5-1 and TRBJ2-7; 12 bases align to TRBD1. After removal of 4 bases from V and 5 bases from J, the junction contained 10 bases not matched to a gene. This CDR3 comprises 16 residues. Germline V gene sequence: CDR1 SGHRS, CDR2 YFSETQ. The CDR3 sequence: CASSRGQGALTHEQYF. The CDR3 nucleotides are TGCGCCAGCAGCAGGGGACAGGGGGCGCTTACCCACGAGCAGTACTTC.

As DNA, the CDR3 is TGCGCCAGCAGCCCACAGTACGGGGTGATATCTGGGGCCAACGTCCTGACTTTC. Amino acid sequence: CASSPQYGVISGANVLTF. The rearrangement uses TRBV5-1 and TRBJ2-6, with D possibly matching TRBD2 (5 bases). Trimming cost V 4 bases and J 1 base, with 18 bases left between them. The CDR3 runs to 18 residues. The germline CDR1 and CDR2 sequences are SGHRS and YFSETQ. The whole variable domain, remainder taken from reference TRBV5-1 and TRBJ2-6, is KAGVTQTPRYLIKTRGQQVTLSCSPISGHRSVSWYQQTPGQGLQFLFEYFSETQRNKGNFPGRFSGRQFSNSRSEMNVSTLELGDSALYLCASSPQYGVISGANVLTFGAGSRLTVL.

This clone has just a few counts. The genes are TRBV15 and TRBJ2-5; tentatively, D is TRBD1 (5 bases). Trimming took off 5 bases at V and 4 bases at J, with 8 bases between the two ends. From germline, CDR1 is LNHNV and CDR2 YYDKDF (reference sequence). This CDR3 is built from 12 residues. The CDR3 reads CATSPRVETQYF. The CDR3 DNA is TGTGCCACCAGCCCCAGGGTAGAGACCCAGTACTTC.

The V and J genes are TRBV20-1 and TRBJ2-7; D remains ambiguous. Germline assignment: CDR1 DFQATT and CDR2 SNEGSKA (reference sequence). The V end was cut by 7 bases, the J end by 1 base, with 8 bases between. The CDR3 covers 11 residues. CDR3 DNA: TGCAGTGGAAGCAGATCCTACGAGCAGTACTTC. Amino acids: CSGSRSYEQYF.

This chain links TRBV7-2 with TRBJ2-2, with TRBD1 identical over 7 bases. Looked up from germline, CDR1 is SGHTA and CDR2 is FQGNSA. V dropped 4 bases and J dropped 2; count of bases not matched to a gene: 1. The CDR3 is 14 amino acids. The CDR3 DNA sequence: TGTGCCAGCAGCTGGGACAGCAACACCGGGGAGCTGTTTTTT. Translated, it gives CASSWDSNTGELFF.

Here the CDR3 DNA reads TGTGCCAGCAGCTTCCAGGCCCAGAACACCGGGGAGCTGTTTTTT. Its protein product is CASSFQAQNTGELFF. The gene calls are TRBV7-2 and TRBJ2-2; no reliable D call. The V end was cut by 3 bases, the J end by 1 base, with 9 bases between. The CDR3 spans 15 residues. Germline V gene lookup returns CDR1 SGHTA and CDR2 FQGNSA. Full variable domain (outside the CDR3, taken from reference TRBV7-2 and TRBJ2-2): GAGVSQSPSNKVTEKGKDVELRCDPISGHTALYWYRQSLGQGLEFLIYFQGNSAPDKSGLPSDRFSAERTGGSVSTLTIQRTQQEDSAVYLCASSFQAQNTGELFFGEGSRLTVL.

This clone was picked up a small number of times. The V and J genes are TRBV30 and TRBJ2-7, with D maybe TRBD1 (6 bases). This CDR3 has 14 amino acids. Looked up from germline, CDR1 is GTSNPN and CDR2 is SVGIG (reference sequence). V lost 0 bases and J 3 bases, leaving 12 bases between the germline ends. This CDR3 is CAWSVLGGRYEQYF. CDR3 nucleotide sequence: TGTGCCTGGAGTGTACTTGGGGGCCGCTACGAGCAGTACTTC.

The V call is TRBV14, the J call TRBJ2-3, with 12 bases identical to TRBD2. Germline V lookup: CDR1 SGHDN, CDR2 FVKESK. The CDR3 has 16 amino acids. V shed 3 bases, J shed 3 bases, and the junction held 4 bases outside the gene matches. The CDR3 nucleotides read TGTGCCAGCAGCCATGGCGGGACTAGCGGGACAGATACGCAGTATTTT. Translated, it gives CASSHGGTSGTDTQYF.

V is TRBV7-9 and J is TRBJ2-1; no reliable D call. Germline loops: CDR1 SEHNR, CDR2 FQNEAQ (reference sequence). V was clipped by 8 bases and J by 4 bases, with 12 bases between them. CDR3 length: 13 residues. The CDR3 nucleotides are TGTGCCAGCCGACCGCAAATTTACAATGAGCAGTTCTTC. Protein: CASRPQIYNEQFF.

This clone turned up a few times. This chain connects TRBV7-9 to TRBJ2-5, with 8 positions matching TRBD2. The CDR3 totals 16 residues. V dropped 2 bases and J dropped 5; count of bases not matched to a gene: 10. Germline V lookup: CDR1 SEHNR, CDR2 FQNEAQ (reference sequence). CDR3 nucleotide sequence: TGTGCCAGCAGCTTACTCGGGACTAGTCTAAACGAGACCCAGTACTTC. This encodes CASSLLGTSLNETQYF.

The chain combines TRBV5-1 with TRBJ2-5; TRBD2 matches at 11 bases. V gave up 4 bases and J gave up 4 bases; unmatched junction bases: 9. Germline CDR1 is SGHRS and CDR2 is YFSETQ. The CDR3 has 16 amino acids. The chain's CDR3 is CASSAGTSGDGETQYF. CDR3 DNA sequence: TGCGCCAGCAGCGCGGGGACTAGCGGAGACGGAGAGACCCAGTACTTC.

CDR3 sequence: CASSRKGTDTQYF. CDR3 DNA: TGTGCCAGCAGCCGAAAGGGCACAGATACGCAGTATTTT. The chain couples TRBV7-2 to TRBJ2-3; unclear D gene. The CDR3 runs 13 residues. The V and J ends lost 5 bases and 1 base respectively, with 7 bases between them. Germline V gene data show CDR1 as SGHTA and CDR2 as FQGNSA. Variable domain in full (rest from reference TRBV7-2 and TRBJ2-3): GAGVSQSPSNKVTEKGKDVELRCDPISGHTALYWYRQSLGQGLEFLIYFQGNSAPDKSGLPSDRFSAERTGGSVSTLTIQRTQQEDSAVYLCASSRKGTDTQYFGPGTRLTVL.

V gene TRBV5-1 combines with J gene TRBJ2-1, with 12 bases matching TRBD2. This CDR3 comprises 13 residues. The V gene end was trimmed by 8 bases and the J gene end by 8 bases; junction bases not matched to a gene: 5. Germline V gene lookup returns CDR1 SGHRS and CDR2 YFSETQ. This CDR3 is CASRLAGVDEQFF. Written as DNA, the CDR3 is TGCGCCAGTAGACTAGCGGGAGTTGATGAGCAGTTCTTC.

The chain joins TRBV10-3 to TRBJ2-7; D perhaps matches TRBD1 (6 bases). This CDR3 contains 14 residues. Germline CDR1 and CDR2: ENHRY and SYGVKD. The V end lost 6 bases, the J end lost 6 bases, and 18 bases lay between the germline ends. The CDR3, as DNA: TGTGCCATCAGACCCACAGGGCCCGAGGGCGAGCAGTACTTC. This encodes CAIRPTGPEGEQYF.

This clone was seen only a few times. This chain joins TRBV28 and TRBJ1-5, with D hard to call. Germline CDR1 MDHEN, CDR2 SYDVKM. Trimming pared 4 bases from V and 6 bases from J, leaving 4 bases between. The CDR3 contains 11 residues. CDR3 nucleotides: TGTGCCAGCAGTTCAACTCAGCCCCAGCATTTT. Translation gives CASSSTQPQHF.

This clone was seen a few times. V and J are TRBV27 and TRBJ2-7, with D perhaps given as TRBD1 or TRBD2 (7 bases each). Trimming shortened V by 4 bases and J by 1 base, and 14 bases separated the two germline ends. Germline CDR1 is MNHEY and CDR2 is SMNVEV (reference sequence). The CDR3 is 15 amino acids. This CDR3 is CASSSPGGGSYEQYF. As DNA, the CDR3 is TGTGCCAGCAGTTCCCCAGGGGGGGGTTCCTACGAGCAGTACTTC.

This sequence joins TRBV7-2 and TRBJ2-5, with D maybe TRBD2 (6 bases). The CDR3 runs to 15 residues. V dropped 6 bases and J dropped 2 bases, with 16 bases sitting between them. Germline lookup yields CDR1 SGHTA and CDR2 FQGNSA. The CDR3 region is CASSTVAAQQETQYF. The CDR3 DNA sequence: TGTGCCAGCAGTACTGTAGCGGCGCAACAAGAGACCCAGTACTTC. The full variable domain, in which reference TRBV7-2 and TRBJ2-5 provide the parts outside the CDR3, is GAGVSQSPSNKVTEKGKDVELRCDPISGHTALYWYRQSLGQGLEFLIYFQGNSAPDKSGLPSDRFSAERTGGSVSTLTIQRTQQEDSAVYLCASSTVAAQQETQYFGPGTRLLVL.